This T cell receptor (beta chain) was retrieved from a study of Graves' ophthalmopathy and Graves' hyperthyroidism. Among the exclusions were patients with other autoimmune diseases, uncontrolled infections, pregnancy or lactation. Thyroid ultrasound, orbital computed tomography, TRAb, serum thyroxine and clinical symptoms formed the basis of diagnosis. In regard to this clonotype: A junction end diverges from the germline sequence, so it may reflect a read error.

TCR beta CDR3 amplification used RNA transcripts. HTBI primers primed a first-round RT-PCR, and a second-round multiplex PCR followed. TCRdb processed the multiplex PCR reads anew with MiXCR; each CDR3 protein has one entry. Of over 650,000 distinct CDR3 sequences listed, about two fifths are singletons. CDR1 and CDR2 from the germline V gene are ENHRY and SYGVKD. This CDR3 is 15 amino acids long. Sequenced input: peripheral blood. This chain links TRBV10-3 with TRBJ1-2, with TRBD1 matching 9 bases. This clonotype was sampled from an adult man with Graves' ophthalmopathy. CDR3 protein: CAIRTGGNLNYSYTF. The CDR3 nucleotides read TGTGCCATCAGGACAGGGGGTAACCTTAACTATAGCTACACCTTC.